This is a list of T cell receptor beta chains from one sample in a study of cytomegalovirus exposure and HLA in healthy donors. The assay was immunoSEQ multiplex PCR, and TCRdb's table has in-frame clones only and misses some. The sample includes more than 45,000 clones. Sample: PBMCs. The receptor source for this set is a woman aged 25 to 45 in good health and CMV-seropositive. Each CDR3 is given with its conserved first and last residue. The order of the fields is V gene, D gene, J gene, CDR3 protein, CDR3 DNA. The D gene is left open where the match is weak.

TRBV28	TRBD1	TRBJ1-4	CASRGGQGAREKLFF	TGTGCCAGCAGGGGGGGGCAGGGGGCGCGTGAAAAACTGTTTTTT
TRBV18	NA	TRBJ2-3	CASSPRYTDTQYF	TGTGCCAGCTCACCCCGCTACACAGATACGCAGTATTTT
TRBV4-1	NA	TRBJ2-7	CASSRPVLNEQYF	TGCGCCAGCAGCCGACCGGTACTAAACGAGCAGTACTTC
TRBV5-1	TRBD2	TRBJ2-3	CASSLPSGGASDTQYF	TGCGCCAGCAGCTTGCCTAGCGGGGGGGCCTCAGATACGCAGTATTTT
TRBV27	TRBD1	TRBJ2-1	CASSLWTGGGNEQFF	TGTGCCAGCAGTTTATGGACAGGGGGTGGCAATGAGCAGTTCTTC
TRBV2	TRBD1	TRBJ1-1	CASSEGQGDTEAFF	TGTGCCAGCAGCGAGGGACAGGGAGATACTGAAGCTTTCTTT
TRBV14	TRBD1	TRBJ1-1	CASSRLQGANTEAFF	TGTGCCAGCAGCCGGTTACAGGGGGCGAACACTGAAGCTTTCTTT
TRBV7-2	TRBD1	TRBJ1-2	CASSLAGTEDGYTF	TGTGCCAGCAGCTTAGCCGGGACAGAGGACGGCTACACCTTC
TRBV6-4	NA	TRBJ1-5	CASSFQAGANQPQHF	TGTGCCAGCAGTTTCCAGGCGGGTGCCAATCAGCCCCAGCATTTT
TRBV18	NA	TRBJ2-3	CASSEGHTDTQYF	TGTGCCAGCTCAGAGGGTCACACAGATACGCAGTATTTT
TRBV11-2	NA	TRBJ1-1	CASSLGALAEAFF	TGTGCCAGCAGCTTGGGGGCTTTGGCTGAAGCTTTCTTT
TRBV9	TRBD2	TRBJ2-1	CASSVVSGGAGEQFF	TGTGCCAGCAGCGTAGTTAGCGGGGGGGCAGGGGAGCAGTTCTTC
TRBV5-4	TRBD2	TRBJ2-7	CASSNSGSRPYEQYF	TGTGCCAGCAGTAATAGCGGGAGTAGGCCCTACGAGCAGTACTTC
TRBV6-6	NA	TRBJ1-1	CASSYPGLEAFF	TGTGCCAGCAGTTACCCGGGATTAGAAGCTTTCTTT
TRBV7-8	NA	TRBJ1-1	CASSTRTVQNTEAFF	TGTGCCAGCAGCACCAGGACAGTCCAGAACACTGAAGCTTTCTTT
TRBV5-1	TRBD1	TRBJ1-1	CASSLARDRETFF	TGCGCCAGCAGCTTGGCCCGGGACAGGGAAACTTTCTTT
TRBV5-1	TRBD1	TRBJ1-5	CASSPIGTDSNQPQHF	TGCGCCAGCAGCCCTATTGGGACAGATAGCAATCAGCCCCAGCATTTT
TRBV19	NA	TRBJ1-2	CASVDTPGDYGYTF	TGTGCCAGTGTAGACACTCCAGGGGACTATGGCTACACCTTC
TRBV9	NA	TRBJ2-3	CASSVDGGAPDTQYF	TGTGCCAGCAGCGTAGATGGGGGGGCGCCAGATACGCAGTATTTT
TRBV7-8	NA	TRBJ2-7	CASSLRGGEQYF	TGTGCCAGCAGCTTACGAGGCGGAGAGCAGTACTTC
TRBV5-6	TRBD2	TRBJ2-7	CASSLRVGLAGGNYEQYF	TGTGCCAGCAGCTTGAGGGTGGGACTAGCGGGGGGGAACTACGAGCAGTACTTC
TRBV19	NA	TRBJ1-5	CASMGEGRQPQHF	TGTGCCAGTATGGGGGAGGGACGTCAGCCCCAGCATTTT
TRBV5-6	TRBD1	TRBJ1-6	CASSLWEQGFGSPLHF	TGTGCCAGCAGCCTATGGGAACAGGGGTTCGGTTCACCCCTCCACTTT
TRBV11-1	NA	TRBJ1-1	CASSLEAGFEAFF	TGTGCCAGCAGCTTAGAGGCGGGGTTTGAAGCTTTCTTT
TRBV5-1	NA	TRBJ2-7	CASSFQDSRYEQYF	TGCGCCAGCAGCTTTCAGGACAGCCGATACGAGCAGTACTTC
TRBV6-1	NA	TRBJ1-6	CASSWQNNSPLHF	TGTGCCAGCTCTTGGCAGAATAATTCACCCCTCCACTTT
TRBV5-1	TRBD1	TRBJ2-2	CASSRQGAQAGELFF	TGCGCCAGCAGCCGCCAGGGGGCGCAGGCCGGGGAGCTGTTTTTT
TRBV6-4	NA	TRBJ2-1	CASSRWSGNEQFF	TGTGCCAGCAGTAGGTGGAGTGGAAATGAGCAGTTCTTC
TRBV10-3	TRBD2	TRBJ2-3	CAIRPGLAGDKYF	TGTGCCATCAGACCGGGACTAGCGGGAGATAAGTATTTT
TRBV7-9	NA	TRBJ2-1	CASSLLGSNDNEQFF	TGTGCCAGCAGCTTATTGGGCAGTAACGACAATGAGCAGTTCTTC
TRBV6-1	NA	TRBJ1-5	CASKTSAGTQHF	TGTGCCAGCAAAACCTCCGCCGGGACCCAGCATTTT
TRBV29-1	TRBD2	TRBJ2-1	CSGVAGGIYNEQFF	TGCAGCGGGGTAGCGGGGGGCATCTACAATGAGCAGTTCTTC
TRBV6-5	NA	TRBJ1-2	CASTKLAGPYGYTF	TGTGCCAGCACTAAACTGGCGGGGCCCTATGGCTACACCTTC
TRBV5-4	TRBD1	TRBJ2-2	CASSPVDRGLTGELFF	TGTGCCAGCAGCCCGGTGGACAGGGGGCTTACCGGGGAGCTGTTTTTT
TRBV6-1	TRBD1	TRBJ1-3	CASREQGAHGNTIYF	TGTGCCAGCAGAGAACAGGGGGCGCATGGAAACACCATATATTTT
TRBV5-1	NA	TRBJ2-2	CASSPSPRQDTGELFF	TGCGCCAGCAGCCCCAGCCCTAGACAGGACACCGGGGAGCTGTTTTTT
TRBV19	TRBD2	TRBJ2-5	CASRLAGGQETQYF	TGTGCCAGCCGACTAGCGGGAGGCCAAGAGACCCAGTACTTC